Each of the 17 T cell receptor beta chains below was sequenced from the same sample in a study of T cells after yellow fever vaccination. TCRdb passed the 5' RACE reads through MiXCR, listing each CDR3 protein once. This table holds about 580,000 distinct CDR3 sequences, roughly 17% found once. The input for sequencing was PBMCs, taken about 5 days after the first yellow fever vaccination. The receptors originated from a man between 18 and 29 years old who received the YFV17D yellow fever vaccine.

The table lists this clonotype with many counts. The chain has TRBV20-1 and TRBJ1-1; a possible D gene is TRBD1 (5 bases). The CDR3 runs to 13 residues. V was clipped by 6 bases and J by 4 bases, with 15 bases between them. Germline V gives CDR1 DFQATT, CDR2 SNEGSKA (reference sequence). The CDR3 DNA sequence: TGCAGTGCCAGTCGGGGGGAGAGCACTGAAGCTTTCTTT. Translation gives CSASRGESTEAFF.

In its sample, this clonotype was seen a few times. The chain couples TRBV20-1 to TRBJ1-5; tentative D call: TRBD1 (5 bases). The CDR3 has 12 residues. The V gene lost 6 bases and the J gene lost 4 bases, with 10 bases spanning the gap. Germline-derived CDR1 and CDR2 are DFQATT and SNEGSKA (reference sequence). This CDR3 is CSALGGNQPQHF. In nucleotides, the CDR3 is TGCAGTGCCCTTGGGGGGAATCAGCCCCAGCATTTT.

V usage is TRBV20-1 and J usage is TRBJ2-3; D not resolved. This CDR3 spans 11 amino acids. Trimming removed 6 bases at V and 0 bases at J, with 4 bases between. Germline assignment: CDR1 DFQATT and CDR2 SNEGSKA (reference sequence). In DNA form, the CDR3 reads TGCAGTGCCCCGAGCACAGATACGCAGTATTTT. Translated, it gives CSAPSTDTQYF.

The chain uses TRBV7-3 and TRBJ2-2, with D unclear. In germline, CDR1 is SGHTA, CDR2 FQGTGA. The V and J ends lost 5 bases and 5 bases respectively, with 6 bases between them. The CDR3 loop spans 12 amino acids. The CDR3 nucleotides are TGTGCCAGCAGCCGCAGGACCGGGGAGCTGTTTTTT. Its protein product is CASSRRTGELFF.

The chain is built from TRBV28 and TRBJ2-7; D is uncertain. Germline values: CDR1 MDHEN, CDR2 SYDVKM. Trimming took 6 bases from V and 2 from J, leaving 14 bases between them. The CDR3 has 14 amino acids. This chain's CDR3 is CASSPVRNPYEQYF. The DNA of the CDR3 is TGTGCCAGCAGCCCGGTCCGCAACCCCTACGAGCAGTACTTC.

This chain uses TRBV21-1 with TRBJ2-7; the DNA was not compared with TRBD1, the D call given in the table. TRBV21-1 is classified as a pseudogene. CDR3 size: 15 residues. The CDR3 nucleotides are TGTGCCAGCAGCAGCCGCGGGGGTAGGACCTACGAGCAGTACGTC. It specifies CASSSRGGRTYEQYV.

This clonotype was counted between two and nine times. The chain carries TRBV10-3 and TRBJ2-5, with D maybe TRBD2 (7 bases). The CDR3 covers 12 residues. Per the germline V gene, CDR1 is ENHRY and CDR2 is SYGVKD. CDR3 coding DNA: TGTGGTGTCGGGGGGCCCCAAGAGACCCAGTACTTC. The encoded protein is CGVGGPQETQYF.

This clonotype was found a few times. The J gene is TRBJ2-1, the V gene TRBV7-8; D might be TRBD1 (5 bases). The CDR3 length is 13 residues. Germline V gene lookup returns CDR1 SGHVS and CDR2 FQNEAQ. Trimming stripped 2 bases from V and 5 bases from J, with 7 bases between. The CDR3 coding sequence is TGTGCCAGCAGCTTATCCAGGGACAATGAGCAGTTCTTC. Translated, it gives CASSLSRDNEQFF.

The chain joins TRBV7-3 to TRBJ2-7; 10 bases are a match to TRBD2. Looked up from germline, CDR1 is SGHTA and CDR2 is FQGTGA. The CDR3 consists of 15 residues. V lost 5 bases to trimming and J lost 6 bases; unmatched junction nucleotides: 10. Here the CDR3 reads CASSQDSGGSAEQYF. CDR3 DNA sequence: TGTGCCAGCAGCCAGGATAGCGGGGGGTCAGCCGAGCAGTACTTC.

This clonotype was detected only a few times. The chain is built from TRBV5-1 and TRBJ1-2; the match to TRBD1 covers 9 bases. J gave up 7 bases and V 4 bases, and 11 bases lay outside the gene matches. The CDR3 is made up of 15 amino acids. The germline V gene has CDR1 SGHRS and CDR2 YFSETQ. CDR3 region: CASSLSRDRVSGYTF. As DNA, the CDR3 is TGCGCCAGCAGCCTCTCCCGGGACAGGGTGAGTGGCTACACCTTC. Full variable domain (outside the CDR3, taken from reference TRBV5-1 and TRBJ1-2): KAGVTQTPRYLIKTRGQQVTLSCSPISGHRSVSWYQQTPGQGLQFLFEYFSETQRNKGNFPGRFSGRQFSNSRSEMNVSTLELGDSALYLCASSLSRDRVSGYTFGSGTRLTVV.

This clonotype was recorded a few times. The CDR3, as DNA: TGTGCCAGCAGGGGGGTATTGAGCCCCCATGAGCAGTTCTTC. Residues: CASRGVLSPHEQFF. The genes are TRBV6-1 and TRBJ2-1; D possibly uses TRBD1 or TRBD2 (5 bases each). Germline lookup yields CDR1 MNHNS and CDR2 SASEGT. The CDR3 loop spans 14 amino acids. Trimming removed 6 bases at V and 8 bases at J, with 17 bases between.

In its sample, this clonotype was seen a few times. The rearrangement uses TRBV9 and TRBJ2-3; D is perhaps TRBD2 (5 bases). With 0 bases removed from V and 0 bases from J, the gap between germline ends came to 8 bases. This CDR3 region has 15 residues. Germline CDR1 and CDR2: SGDLS and YYNGEE. The DNA for the CDR3 is TGTGCCAGCAGCGTAGCCCCGGGGAGCACAGATACGCAGTATTTT. It yields the protein CASSVAPGSTDTQYF.

The CDR3 here is CASSSGREREQYF. The CDR3 DNA follows: TGTGCCAGCAGTTCGGGACGAGAACGCGAGCAGTACTTC. The chain combines TRBV12-3 or TRBV12-4 with TRBJ2-7; D may be TRBD1 or TRBD2 (5 bases each). There are 13 residues in the CDR3. Trimming removed 4 bases at V and 6 bases at J, with 13 bases between.

In its sample, this clonotype was seen a few times. This chain joins TRBV4-1 and TRBJ2-7; TRBD1 matches 12 bases. Germline V gene data show CDR1 as MGHRA and CDR2 as YSYEKL. The V and J ends lost 4 bases and 4 bases, in that order; junction bases with no gene match: 5. This CDR3 is 15 amino acids long. The CDR3 reads CASSRPGQGAYEQYF. The CDR3, as DNA: TGCGCCAGCAGCCGCCCGGGACAGGGGGCATACGAGCAGTACTTC.

The genes are TRBV6-2 or TRBV6-3 and TRBJ2-7; 10 bases line up with TRBD2. The CDR3 is made up of 20 amino acids. Germline V gene sequence: CDR1 MNHEY, CDR2 SVGEGT. The V segment lost 3 bases and the J segment 2 bases; nucleotides outside the gene matches: 19. The CDR3 nucleotides are TGTGCCAGCAGTTATAAGGGGCCTAGCGGGGGAGTTCCTACCACCTACGAGCAGTACGTC. Its translation is CASSYKGPSGGVPTTYEQYV.

The CDR3 is CASSQDSRGTNTGELFF. CDR3 DNA sequence: TGTGCCAGCAGCCAAGATAGCCGAGGAACGAACACCGGGGAGCTGTTTTTT. The genes are TRBV3-1 and TRBJ2-2; D is unresolved. Germline CDR1 and CDR2: LGHDT and YNNKEL (reference sequence). The CDR3 contains 17 residues. The ends were cut back, 0 bases at V and 0 bases at J, with 11 bases in the middle.

The chain recombines TRBV4-1 with TRBJ2-2; TRBD2 matches 11 bases. CDR3 length: 17 amino acids. V lost 1 base, J lost 3 bases, and 4 bases stayed unmatched. CDR1 and CDR2 from the germline V gene are MGHRA and YSYEKL. The CDR3 is CASSQVSGLADTGELFF. CDR3 bases: TGCGCCAGCAGCCAAGTGTCGGGACTAGCGGACACCGGGGAGCTGTTTTTT.